Listed below are T cell receptor beta chains from one sample, sequenced in a study of blood T cells in healthy people across ages. Each CDR3 protein is one row after TCRdb ran MiXCR on the 5' RACE reads. The sample records 700,000 to 900,000 distinct CDR3 sequences, roughly 50% being singletons. Input material: blood. The receptors here all came from a man aged 80 or over in good health. Each CDR3 is given without its conserved first and last residue. Some rows mark clone size as missing; the rest say once, few, many or name a class of expanded clone.

CDR3	size	V	J
ASTLTGPVGTQY	NA	TRBV28	TRBJ2-5
ATSGDRFRSYNEQF	NA	TRBV24-1	TRBJ2-1
ASSPTKIPYNEQF	NA	TRBV6-4	TRBJ2-1
ASSPSRRLGLRSYEQY	NA	TRBV28	TRBJ2-7
SVEDRHSGDEQF	NA	TRBV29-1	TRBJ2-1
ASTPSGLSSYEQY	few	TRBV7-9	TRBJ2-7
SVVRGETEAF	NA	TRBV29-1	TRBJ1-1
ASEGQGRVTQY	NA	TRBV6-1	TRBJ2-3
AISAQNTEAF	NA	TRBV10-3	TRBJ1-1
SASKGTGGSYEQY	NA	TRBV20-1	TRBJ2-7
ASSLELAGGGNIQY	NA	TRBV7-2	TRBJ2-4
ASSYLGTEQY	NA	TRBV6-5	NA
ASSQDGWETGANVLT	NA	TRBV4-3	TRBJ2-6
ASRSSKETQY	NA	TRBV28	TRBJ2-5
SARDQGPFDKDTQY	NA	TRBV20-1	TRBJ2-3
ASSVAPSGTQETQY	NA	TRBV9	TRBJ2-5
ASSGRQGGHYGYT	once	TRBV9	TRBJ1-2
ASSEWGEKLF	few	TRBV6-1	TRBJ1-4
ASRTQGAGGYT	few	TRBV6-6	TRBJ1-2
SARDYTGGDEQY	few	TRBV20-1	TRBJ2-7
ASSLQGAGSTGELF	NA	TRBV11-3	TRBJ2-2
SARDTGGETQY	few	TRBV20-1	TRBJ2-5
ASSRWRGGSQETQY	NA	TRBV5-1	TRBJ2-5
SVPGTGGNQPQH	few	TRBV29-1	TRBJ1-5
ASSVDRISPLH	NA	TRBV9	TRBJ1-6